The clone carrying this T cell receptor (beta chain) was seen repeatedly, ten times or more. Arm-PCR of CDR3 regions and iRepertoire HTBI primers were used to build TCR beta libraries. From the multiplex PCR reads, TCRdb called clonotypes with MiXCR, one entry per CDR3 protein. The sample comprises 400,000 to 550,000 distinct CDR3 sequences, 16% of which are singletons, and 20% to 25% rests with the top ten. This sample was taken from a study of regulatory T cells in long-lasting Graves disease. The time point: newly diagnosed GD, antithyroid drugs for less than 3 months. The TCR library was made from RNA extracted from PBMCs. This sample also belongs to another study, concerning T cells in Graves' hyperthyroidism and ophthalmopathy. That paper adds: Hyperthyroidism patients were newly diagnosed, had disease duration under 2 months, and were aged 18 to 65 years.

The sequencing here drew on peripheral blood mononuclear cells (PBMCs), taken at new diagnosis, from a patient treated with antithyroid drugs. The receptor was isolated from a woman under 30 with Graves disease.

Here the CDR3 reads CASPPRGAGGSSYNEQFF. The CDR3 DNA reads TGTGCCAGCCCGCCGAGGGGGGCGGGAGGGAGCTCCTACAATGAGCAGTTCTTC. This chain links TRBV28 with TRBJ2-1, with 9 bases aligning to TRBD2. From germline, CDR1 is MDHEN and CDR2 SYDVKM. V lost 8 bases, J lost 0 bases, and 14 bases stayed unmatched. CDR3 length: 18 residues. Looking up the rest from reference TRBV28 and TRBJ2-1 gives the full variable domain: DVKVTQSSRYLVKRTGEKVFLECVQDMDHENMFWYRQDPGLGLRLIYFSYDVKMKEKGDIPEGYSVSREKKERFSLILESASTNQTSMYLCASPPRGAGGSSYNEQFFGPGTRLTVL.